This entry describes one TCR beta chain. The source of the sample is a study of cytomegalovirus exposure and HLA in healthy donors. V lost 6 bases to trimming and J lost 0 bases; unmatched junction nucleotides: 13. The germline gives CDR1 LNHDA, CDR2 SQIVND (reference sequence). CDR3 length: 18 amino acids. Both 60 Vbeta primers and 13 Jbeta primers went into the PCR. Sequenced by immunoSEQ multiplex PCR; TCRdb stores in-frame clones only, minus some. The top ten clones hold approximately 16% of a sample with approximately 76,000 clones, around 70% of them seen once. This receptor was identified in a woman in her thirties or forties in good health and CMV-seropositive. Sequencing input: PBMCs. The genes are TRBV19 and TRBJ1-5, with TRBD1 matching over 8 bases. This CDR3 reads CASRKGQGRGISNQPQHF. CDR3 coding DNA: TGTGCCAGTAGGAAAGGACAGGGAAGAGGGATTAGCAATCAGCCCCAGCATTTT.